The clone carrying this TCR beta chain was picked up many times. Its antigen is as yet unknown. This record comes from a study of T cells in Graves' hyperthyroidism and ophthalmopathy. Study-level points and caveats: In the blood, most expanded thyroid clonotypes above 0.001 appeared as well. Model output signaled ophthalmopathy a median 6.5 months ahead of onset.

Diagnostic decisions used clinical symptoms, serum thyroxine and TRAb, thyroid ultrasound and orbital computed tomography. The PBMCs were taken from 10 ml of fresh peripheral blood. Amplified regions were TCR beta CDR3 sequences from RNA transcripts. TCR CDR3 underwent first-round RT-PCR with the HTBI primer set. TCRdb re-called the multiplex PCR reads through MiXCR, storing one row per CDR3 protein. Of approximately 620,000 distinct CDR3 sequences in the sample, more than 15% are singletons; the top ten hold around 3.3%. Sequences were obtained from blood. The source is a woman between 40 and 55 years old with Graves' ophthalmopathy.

The CDR3 DNA reads as TGCAGTGCTAGAGCCCCCCTAACCGAGACCCAGTACTTC. Translation gives CSARAPLTETQYF. The chain has TRBV20-1 and TRBJ2-5; no firm D call. V was cut by 1 base and J by 5 bases, with 11 bases left in between. The germline V gene has CDR1 DFQATT and CDR2 SNEGSKA (reference sequence). This CDR3 is 13 amino acids long.